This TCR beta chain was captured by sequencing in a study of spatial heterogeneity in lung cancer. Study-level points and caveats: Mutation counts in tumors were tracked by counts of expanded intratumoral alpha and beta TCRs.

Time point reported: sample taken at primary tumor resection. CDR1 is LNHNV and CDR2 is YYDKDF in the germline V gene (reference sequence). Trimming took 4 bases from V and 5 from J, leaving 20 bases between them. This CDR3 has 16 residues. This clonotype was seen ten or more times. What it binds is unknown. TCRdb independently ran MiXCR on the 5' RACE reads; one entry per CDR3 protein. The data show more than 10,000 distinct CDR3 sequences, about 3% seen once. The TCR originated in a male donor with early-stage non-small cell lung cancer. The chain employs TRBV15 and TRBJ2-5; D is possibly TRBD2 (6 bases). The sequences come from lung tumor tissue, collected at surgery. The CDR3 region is CATSTGPGLDMETQYF. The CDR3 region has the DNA TGTGCCACCAGCACCGGACCGGGACTCGATATGGAGACCCAGTACTTC. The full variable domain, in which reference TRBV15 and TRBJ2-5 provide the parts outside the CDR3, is DAMVIQNPRYQVTQFGKPVTLSCSQTLNHNVMYWYQQKSSQAPKLLFHYYDKDFNNEADTPDNFQSRRPNTSFCFLDIRSPGLGDTAMYLCATSTGPGLDMETQYFGPGTRLLVL.